These T cell receptor beta chains were read from a single sample in a study of blood T cells in healthy people across ages. Each CDR3 protein is one row after TCRdb ran MiXCR on the 5' RACE reads. The table records 1,500,000 or so distinct CDR3 sequences, approximately 59% of them present only once. The sample consisted of blood. The receptors derive from a man between 18 and 29 years old in good health. The CDR3 runs from the conserved cysteine through the conserved F or W. D genes are given only for firm matches. Expanded clones get a size class; other rows say once, few or many, or leave the size out.

clone size: -; V gene: TRBV27; J gene: TRBJ2-5; D gene: TRBD1; CDR3 DNA: TGTGCCAGCAGTTCATGGACAGGGGGTAATCAAGAGACCCAGTACTTC; CDR3 protein: CASSSWTGGNQETQYF
clone size: few; V gene: TRBV6-5; J gene: TRBJ2-1; D gene: -; CDR3 DNA: TGTGCCAGCAGTTACTCGGGGGTAGGGGATGAGCAGTTCTTC; CDR3 protein: CASSYSGVGDEQFF
clone size: -; V gene: TRBV10-3; J gene: TRBJ1-2; D gene: -; CDR3 DNA: TGTGCCATCAGTGGAAAGACAGGTGGATACTATGGCTACACCTTC; CDR3 protein: CAISGKTGGYYGYTF
clone size: few; V gene: TRBV29-1; J gene: TRBJ1-1; D gene: -; CDR3 DNA: TGCAGCGTTGAAAACAGGCATTTTTACACTGAAGCTTTCTTT; CDR3 protein: CSVENRHFYTEAFF
clone size: few; V gene: TRBV27; J gene: TRBJ2-1; D gene: TRBD2; CDR3 DNA: TGTGCCAGCATGACTAGCGGCTACAATGAGCAGTTCTTC; CDR3 protein: CASMTSGYNEQFF
clone size: -; V gene: TRBV10-1; J gene: TRBJ2-3; D gene: -; CDR3 DNA: TGCGCCAGCGGATGGGGCTCTAGCACAGATACGCAGTATTTT; CDR3 protein: CASGWGSSTDTQYF
clone size: few; V gene: TRBV20-1; J gene: TRBJ2-3; D gene: TRBD1; CDR3 DNA: TGCAGTGCCCCAGGGGGCGGGTTCAGCACAGATACGCAGTATTTT; CDR3 protein: CSAPGGGFSTDTQYF
clone size: few; V gene: TRBV25-1; J gene: TRBJ1-2; D gene: -; CDR3 DNA: TGTGCCAGCAGTGAATCCTTTTCACTTGGCTACACCTTC; CDR3 protein: CASSESFSLGYTF
clone size: -; V gene: TRBV5-1; J gene: TRBJ2-5; D gene: -; CDR3 DNA: TGCGCCAGCAGCTTGGGATTAGCGAGAGTAGGGGAGACCCAGTACTTC; CDR3 protein: CASSLGLARVGETQYF
clone size: few; V gene: TRBV7-9; J gene: TRBJ2-3; D gene: -; CDR3 DNA: TGTGCCAGCAGCTTAGGACCAGCGAAAAGCACAGATACGCAGTATTTT; CDR3 protein: CASSLGPAKSTDTQYF
clone size: -; V gene: TRBV14; J gene: TRBJ2-7; D gene: TRBD1; CDR3 DNA: TGTGCCAGCAGCCACTCCGGGACAGGGCTCTACGAGCAGTACTTC; CDR3 protein: CASSHSGTGLYEQYF
clone size: -; V gene: TRBV6-5; J gene: TRBJ2-7; D gene: TRBD2; CDR3 DNA: TGTGCCAGCAAGTGGTCTAGCGGGCTAAGCTACGAGCAGTACTTC; CDR3 protein: CASKWSSGLSYEQYF
clone size: -; V gene: TRBV6-5; J gene: TRBJ2-5; D gene: -; CDR3 DNA: TGTGCCAGCAGTTACTCCCAGTTCCAAGAGACCCAGTACTTC; CDR3 protein: CASSYSQFQETQYF
clone size: -; V gene: TRBV6-5; J gene: TRBJ1-2; D gene: -; CDR3 DNA: TGTGCCAGCAGTTGCTCGGGACTCTATGGCTACACCTTC; CDR3 protein: CASSCSGLYGYTF
clone size: few; V gene: TRBV12-3/TRBV12-4; J gene: TRBJ2-3; D gene: -; CDR3 DNA: TGTGCCAGCACTAACCCAGGGTCCGCAGATACGCAGTATTTT; CDR3 protein: CASTNPGSADTQYF
clone size: -; V gene: TRBV7-9; J gene: TRBJ2-7; D gene: -; CDR3 DNA: TGTGCCAGCAGCTTGAGTGGGTCGACCTTAGACGAGCAGTACTTC; CDR3 protein: CASSLSGSTLDEQYF
clone size: -; V gene: TRBV27; J gene: TRBJ2-2; D gene: TRBD2; CDR3 DNA: TGTGCCAGCAGTTTCCTCCTAGCGGGGAGCACCGGGGAGCTGTTTTTT; CDR3 protein: CASSFLLAGSTGELFF
clone size: -; V gene: TRBV20-1; J gene: TRBJ1-1; D gene: TRBD1; CDR3 DNA: TGCAGTGCTAGAGAACCGGGGACAGGGGGCTACACTGAAGCTTTCTTT; CDR3 protein: CSAREPGTGGYTEAFF
clone size: few; V gene: TRBV28; J gene: TRBJ2-5; D gene: TRBD1; CDR3 DNA: TGTGCCAGCAGTTTATGGGGGGACAGGCAAGAGACCCAGTACTTC; CDR3 protein: CASSLWGDRQETQYF
clone size: few; V gene: TRBV4-2; J gene: TRBJ2-7; D gene: -; CDR3 DNA: TGTGCCAGCAGCCAAGAGTTGCGGGACTCCTACGAGCAGTACTTC; CDR3 protein: CASSQELRDSYEQYF
clone size: -; V gene: TRBV9; J gene: TRBJ2-1; D gene: -; CDR3 DNA: TGTGCCAGCAGCGTATCTGGGGCGGCTAACAATGAGCAGTTCTTC; CDR3 protein: CASSVSGAANNEQFF
clone size: -; V gene: TRBV4-1; J gene: TRBJ2-7; D gene: -; CDR3 DNA: TGCGCCAGCAGCCAAGAAATCGGGCCTCCGGAGCAGTACTTC; CDR3 protein: CASSQEIGPPEQYF
clone size: -; V gene: TRBV29-1; J gene: TRBJ2-3; D gene: -; CDR3 DNA: TGCAGCGTTGTGGAGGAGAGCACAGATACGCAGTATTTT; CDR3 protein: CSVVEESTDTQYF
clone size: -; V gene: TRBV7-2; J gene: TRBJ2-1; D gene: TRBD2; CDR3 DNA: TGTGCCAGCAGCTGGACTAGCGGGAGTTACAATCAGCAGTTCTTC; CDR3 protein: CASSWTSGSYNQQFF
clone size: few; V gene: TRBV4-3; J gene: TRBJ2-1; D gene: -; CDR3 DNA: TGCGCCAGCAGCCAAGATCTCTCCGGGGCTAGCTACAATGAGCAGTTCTTC; CDR3 protein: CASSQDLSGASYNEQFF
clone size: -; V gene: TRBV3-1; J gene: TRBJ1-5; D gene: -; CDR3 DNA: TGTGCCAGCAGCCAAGGGACCTTCAATCAGCCCCAGCATTTT; CDR3 protein: CASSQGTFNQPQHF
clone size: -; V gene: TRBV9; J gene: TRBJ1-2; D gene: -; CDR3 DNA: TGTGCCAGCAGCGTTGAGGGCGCGACGGGTGGCTACACCTTC; CDR3 protein: CASSVEGATGGYTF
clone size: -; V gene: TRBV5-5; J gene: TRBJ2-5; D gene: TRBD1; CDR3 DNA: TGTGCCAGCAGGGCCGGGACAGTCCAAGAGACCCAGTACTTC; CDR3 protein: CASRAGTVQETQYF